The 8 T cell receptor beta chains below come from one sample, sequenced in a study of beta chain features in type 1 diabetes. General observations from the study: People with Type 1 diabetes carried modestly yet significantly shorter TCRB CDR3s in all four CD4+ subsets.

The investigators reverse transcribed all of the isolated RNA, so they sequenced expressed TCRB transcripts. TCRdb's copy holds only in-frame clones and misses some; the assay was immunoSEQ multiplex PCR. The table lists 40,000 to 60,000 clones, 50% to 75% of them singletons. Their antigens remain unidentified. Sample: stem cell memory CD4+ T cells from blood. The receptors come from a woman aged 30 to 39 with type 1 diabetes.

This clone was seen only a few times. The chain is built from TRBV9 and TRBJ2-3, with D possibly TRBD2 on 6 matching bases. Germline V gene data show CDR1 as SGDLS and CDR2 as YYNGEE. The CDR3 has 19 amino acids. With 0 bases removed from V and 1 base from J, the gap between germline ends came to 21 bases. CDR3 loop: CASSVVSGPTFGRTDTQYF. DNA of the CDR3: TGTGCCAGCAGCGTAGTTAGCGGACCGACCTTCGGGCGCACAGATACGCAGTATTTT.

This clone was seen more than once but under ten times. The chain has TRBV18 and TRBJ1-1, with 7 bases identical to TRBD1. The CDR3 is made up of 14 amino acids. Germline V gene sequence: CDR1 KGHSH, CDR2 LQKENI. The junction had 9 bases not matched to a gene; V was cut back by 8 bases and J by 3 bases. CDR3 residues: CASATRGQDTEAFF. In DNA, the CDR3 is TGTGCCAGCGCGACTAGGGGGCAGGACACTGAAGCTTTCTTT.

The V gene is TRBV19, the J gene TRBJ2-1; 8 bases agree with TRBD1. Germline V gene sequence: CDR1 LNHDA, CDR2 SQIVND (reference sequence). After removal of 3 bases from V and 6 bases from J, the junction contained 7 bases not matched to a gene. This CDR3 has 15 residues. The CDR3 nucleotides are TGTGCCAGTAGTATTAGGACAGGGTACACCAATGAGCAGTTCTTC. It specifies CASSIRTGYTNEQFF.

The J gene is TRBJ2-5, the V gene TRBV5-1; D may be TRBD2 (6 bases). V lost 3 bases and J 5 bases, leaving 11 bases between the germline ends. Germline V CDR1 and CDR2: SGHRS, YFSETQ. The length of the CDR3 is 13 residues. This chain's CDR3 is CASSSGGKETQYF. CDR3 bases: TGCGCCAGCAGCTCCGGAGGGAAGGAGACCCAGTACTTC.

This chain uses TRBV4-1 with TRBJ1-5; 9 bases are shared with TRBD1. V lost 2 bases to trimming and J lost 4 bases; unmatched junction nucleotides: 9. Germline V gene lookup returns CDR1 MGHRA and CDR2 YSYEKL. This CDR3 is 17 amino acids long. This chain's CDR3 is CASSQPGKDRGNQPQHF. The CDR3 DNA follows: TGCGCCAGCAGCCAACCCGGGAAGGACAGGGGAAATCAGCCCCAGCATTTT.

The chain carries TRBV6-6 and TRBJ2-1; 10 nucleotides agree with TRBD2. Trimming removed 5 bases from V and 7 bases from J; junction bases left unmatched: 8. Germline-derived CDR1 and CDR2 are MNHNY and SVGAGI (reference sequence). This CDR3 has 15 residues. The DNA for the CDR3 is TGTGCCAGCAGTGATACTAGCGGGGAGGGGAATGAGCAGTTCTTC. Its protein is CASSDTSGEGNEQFF.

The chain couples TRBV5-8 to TRBJ2-5, with a possible D match to TRBD1 (6 bases). Germline values: CDR1 SGHTS, CDR2 YDEGEE. The germline V and J ends were trimmed by 7 bases and 4 bases, with 20 bases remaining between them. CDR3 size: 15 residues. The CDR3 bases are TGTGCCAGCTCCGTGAGGGGGACGGCCGCAGAGACCCAGTACTTC. Translating it yields CASSVRGTAAETQYF. Together with reference TRBV5-8 and TRBJ2-5, the CDR3 gives the full variable domain: EAGVTQSPTHLIKTRGQQATLRCSPISGHTSVYWYQQALGLGLQFLLWYDEGEERNRGNFPPRFSGRQFPNYSSELNVNALELEDSALYLCASSVRGTAAETQYFGPGTRLLVL.

This clone was found a few times. The same CDR3 arises from other DNA sequences in this sample as well. The chain has TRBV29-1 and TRBJ2-1; the match to TRBD1 covers 8 bases. V trimming: 6 bases; J trimming: 7 bases; junction bases outside the gene matches: 2. The CDR3 runs to 11 residues. Germline CDR1 and CDR2: SQVTM and ANQGSEA. The CDR3 region is CSVRQGNEQFF. CDR3 in DNA: TGCAGCGTCCGACAGGGGAATGAGCAGTTCTTC.